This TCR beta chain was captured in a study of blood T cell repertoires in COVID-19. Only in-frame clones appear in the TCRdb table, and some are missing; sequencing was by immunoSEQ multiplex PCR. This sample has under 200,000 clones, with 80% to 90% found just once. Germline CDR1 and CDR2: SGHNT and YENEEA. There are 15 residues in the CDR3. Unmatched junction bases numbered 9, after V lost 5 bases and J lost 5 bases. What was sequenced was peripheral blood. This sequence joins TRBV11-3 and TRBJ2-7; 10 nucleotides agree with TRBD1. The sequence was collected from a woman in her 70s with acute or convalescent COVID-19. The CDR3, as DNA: TGTGCCAGCAGCCCGCCGGGGACAGGGGCTAACGAGCAGTACTTC. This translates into CASSPPGTGANEQYF.